These 22 T cell receptor beta chains originate from one sample sequenced in a study of blood T cell repertoires in COVID-19. Only in-frame clones appear in the TCRdb table, and some are missing; sequencing was by immunoSEQ multiplex PCR. This table holds some 490,000 clones, about nine tenths found once. Sequenced: PBMCs or T cells enriched from blood (not recorded which). The receptors originated from a woman aged 60-75 years who had recovered from COVID-19.

This sequence joins TRBV29-1 and TRBJ1-1, with a weak D call TRBD1 (5 bases). With 4 bases removed from V and 0 bases from J, the gap between germline ends came to 6 bases. Per the germline V gene, CDR1 is SQVTM and CDR2 is ANQGSEA. The CDR3 loop spans 12 amino acids. CDR3 protein: CSVGQLNTEAFF. CDR3 DNA: TGCAGCGTTGGACAGTTGAACACTGAAGCTTTCTTT.

The chain couples TRBV7-6 to TRBJ2-3, with 9 bases matching TRBD2. The germline gives CDR1 SGHVS, CDR2 FNYEAQ. V was clipped by 5 bases and J by 6 bases; unmatched bases: 12. The CDR3 is made up of 16 amino acids. CDR3 sequence (DNA): TGTGCCAGCAGCCCTTCCACTAGCGGGCCGAGGGATACGCAGTATTTT. Its translation is CASSPSTSGPRDTQYF.

The chain carries TRBV7-2 and TRBJ1-2; D not certain. Germline V gene data show CDR1 as SGHTA and CDR2 as FQGNSA. CDR3 length equals 14 residues. V dropped 2 bases and J dropped 6 bases, with 13 bases sitting between them. The CDR3 here is CASSLSAGGDGYTF. The CDR3 nucleotides read TGTGCCAGCAGCTTATCGGCGGGCGGAGATGGCTACACCTTC.

The rearrangement links TRBV4-1 to TRBJ2-7, with TRBD1 as a possible D gene (8 bases). This CDR3 has 19 residues. Trimming cost V 1 base and J 2 bases, with 24 bases left between them. Germline CDR1 reads MGHRA; CDR2 reads YSYEKL. The CDR3 spells CASSQGKVPGGQEAYEQYF. The CDR3 DNA follows: TGCGCCAGCAGCCAAGGCAAGGTACCGGGGGGACAGGAGGCCTACGAGCAGTACTTC.

V is TRBV30 and J is TRBJ1-1; weak D call: TRBD1 (5 bases). V was shortened by 0 bases and J by 7 bases, with 9 bases between the two germline ends. Germline V gene sequence: CDR1 GTSNPN, CDR2 SVGIG (reference sequence). The CDR3 has 12 amino acids. The CDR3 coding sequence is TGTGCCTGGAGTGTATCAGGGAATGAAGCTTTCTTT. Its translation is CAWSVSGNEAFF.

This chain joins TRBV2 and TRBJ2-6, with D perhaps TRBD2 (5 bases). Per germline, CDR1 SNHLY and CDR2 FYNNEI. This CDR3 has 15 amino acids. V shed 4 bases and J shed 1 base, with 8 bases lying between them. CDR3 protein: CASSGTGSGANVLTF. Here the CDR3 DNA reads TGTGCCAGCAGTGGGACTGGGTCTGGGGCCAACGTCCTGACTTTC.

Regarding this clone: The same CDR3 arises from other DNA sequences in this sample as well. The chain uses TRBV7-2 and TRBJ2-7, with D possibly TRBD2 on 6 matching bases. The ends were cut back, 3 bases at V and 4 bases at J, with 10 bases in the middle. Germline V gene sequence: CDR1 SGHTA, CDR2 FQGNSA. CDR3 length: 13 amino acids. The chain's CDR3 is CASSFGTGYEQYV. DNA for the CDR3: TGTGCCAGCAGCTTCGGGACTGGATACGAGCAGTACGTC.

The rearrangement uses TRBV10-1 and TRBJ1-6; D is perhaps TRBD1 (6 bases). The CDR3 totals 13 residues. Trimming stripped 0 bases from V and 14 bases from J, with 11 bases between. From germline, CDR1 is WNHNN and CDR2 SYGVQD (reference sequence). The CDR3 nucleotides read TGCGCCAGCAGTGAGTCGAGGGGGACATCCCTCCACTTT. This sequence encodes CASSESRGTSLHF.

The chain uses TRBV5-4 and TRBJ2-5; TRBD1 matches at 7 bases. This CDR3 spans 15 amino acids. Germline CDR1 reads SGHNT; CDR2 reads YYREEE (reference sequence). The junction had 16 bases not matched to a gene; V was cut back by 9 bases and J by 5 bases. CDR3 nucleotide sequence: TGTGCCACCCCTCCCTCTCCTGGGACAGATGAGACCCAGTACTTC. As protein: CATPPSPGTDETQYF.

This clone has only one observation. The rearrangement joins TRBV6-1 to TRBJ2-1, with D unclear. The germline V gene has CDR1 MNHNS and CDR2 SASEGT. Trimming took off 2 bases at V and 1 base at J, with 24 bases between the two ends. This CDR3 contains 20 residues. The chain's CDR3 is CASSETWATSAFSSYNEQFF. CDR3 nucleotides: TGTGCCAGCAGTGAAACTTGGGCAACATCAGCTTTTAGTTCCTACAATGAGCAGTTCTTC.

This clone was picked up a small number of times. This chain joins TRBV13 and TRBJ1-2; 8 nucleotides line up with TRBD1. This CDR3 is built from 13 residues. Germline V CDR1 and CDR2: PRHDT, FYEKMQ (reference sequence). The trim removed 5 bases at V and 11 bases at J, leaving 10 bases unmatched. For the CDR3, the DNA is TGTGCCAGCAGCAAGGGACAGGCCTATTGGTACACCTTC. Protein sequence: CASSKGQAYWYTF.

This clone has more than one count but fewer than ten. The DNA of the CDR3 is TGTGCCAGCAGCTTTGGGGGGGCCGGGGAGCTGTTTTTT. This codes for CASSFGGAGELFF. V gene TRBV5-4 combines with J gene TRBJ2-2; TRBD2 agrees at 7 bases. The CDR3 has 13 residues. CDR1 and CDR2 from the germline V gene are SGHNT and YYREEE (reference sequence). V lost 2 bases and J lost 6; bases outside the gene matches: 1. The full variable domain, rest sourced from reference TRBV5-4 and TRBJ2-2, is ETGVTQSPTHLIKTRGQQVTLRCSSQSGHNTVSWYQQALGQGPQFIFQYYREEENGRGNFPPRFSGLQFPNYSSELNVNALELDDSALYLCASSFGGAGELFFGEGSRLTVL.

The chain joins TRBV6-5 to TRBJ1-3; D might be TRBD1 (6 bases). The CDR3 totals 15 residues. V gave up 6 bases and J gave up 2 bases, with 14 bases separating them. Germline lookup yields CDR1 MNHEY and CDR2 SVGAGI. The CDR3 protein is CASRVTGRTGNTIYF. The CDR3 DNA sequence: TGTGCCAGCAGGGTCACAGGGAGAACTGGAAACACCATATATTTT.

The chain uses TRBV5-1 and TRBJ2-7; D gene ambiguous. V lost 0 bases and J 3 bases, leaving 7 bases between the germline ends. The CDR3 is 13 residues long. Germline values: CDR1 SGHRS, CDR2 YFSETQ. The CDR3 region is CASSLGQIYEQYF. The CDR3 coding sequence is TGCGCCAGCAGCTTGGGGCAAATCTACGAGCAGTACTTC.

This chain joins TRBV5-1 and TRBJ1-2, with D uncertain. This CDR3 comprises 12 residues. Between the trimmed V and J ends, which lost 0 bases and 9 bases, there was a span of 9 bases. Per the germline V gene, CDR1 is SGHRS and CDR2 is YFSETQ. CDR3 in DNA: TGCGCCAGCAGCTTGGAAAACAGTCGCTACACCTTC. Its protein product is CASSLENSRYTF.

The rearrangement joins TRBV2 to TRBJ1-5; 7 bases agree with TRBD1. Germline CDR1 SNHLY, CDR2 FYNNEI. The V and J ends lost 5 bases and 4 bases, in that order; junction bases with no gene match: 14. There are 17 residues in the CDR3. In nucleotides, the CDR3 is TGTGCCAGCAGTCTAGCCTGGGGCAGGGGGAAAAATCAGCCCCAGCATTTT. Its translation is CASSLAWGRGKNQPQHF. The full variable domain, in which reference TRBV2 and TRBJ1-5 provide the parts outside the CDR3, is EPEVTQTPSHQVTQMGQEVILRCVPISNHLYFYWYRQILGQKVEFLVSFYNNEISEKSEIFDDQFSVERPDGSNFTLKIRSTKLEDSAMYFCASSLAWGRGKNQPQHFGDGTRLSIL.

The CDR3 loop is CASSLGQGVGEQFF. DNA of the CDR3: TGTGCCAGCAGCTTGGGACAGGGGGTAGGTGAGCAGTTCTTC. The rearrangement uses TRBV5-4 and TRBJ2-1; 9 positions match TRBD1. This CDR3 comprises 14 residues. After removal of 0 bases from V and 9 bases from J, the junction contained 4 bases not matched to a gene. The V gene's germline CDR1 is SGHNT and CDR2 YYREEE (reference sequence).

J is TRBJ1-2 and V is TRBV2; weak D call: TRBD1 (6 bases). V dropped 4 bases and J dropped 5 bases, with 14 bases sitting between them. CDR1 is SNHLY, CDR2 FYNNEI, per germline. The CDR3 sequence is 14 residues long. The DNA for the CDR3 is TGTGCCAGCAGTGCCAACGGACAGAGTTATGGCTACACCTTC. Its protein is CASSANGQSYGYTF.

CDR3 coding DNA: TGTGCCAGCAGCTTAGGAGCAGGGCGAGGCTACACCTTC. Its translation is CASSLGAGRGYTF. The rearrangement joins TRBV7-9 to TRBJ1-2; a possible D gene is TRBD1 (5 bases). The CDR3 loop spans 13 amino acids. CDR1 and CDR2 from the germline V gene are SEHNR and FQNEAQ (reference sequence). The V and J ends lost 1 base and 8 bases respectively, with 11 bases between them.

This chain joins TRBV7-6 and TRBJ2-5; 10 positions agree with TRBD2. V shed 5 bases, J shed 2 bases, and the junction held 8 bases outside the gene matches. Germline lookup yields CDR1 SGHVS and CDR2 FNYEAQ. The length of the CDR3 is 16 residues. CDR3 sequence reads: CASSISPSGGQETQYF. CDR3 DNA: TGTGCCAGCAGCATCAGTCCTAGCGGGGGACAAGAGACCCAGTACTTC. Combining the CDR3 with reference TRBV7-6 and TRBJ2-5 gives the whole variable domain GAGVSQSPRYKVTKRGQDVALRCDPISGHVSLYWYRQALGQGPEFLTYFNYEAQQDKSGLPNDRFSAERPEGSISTLTIQRTEQRDSAMYRCASSISPSGGQETQYFGPGTRLLVL.

J is TRBJ2-1 and V is TRBV27; a possible D gene is TRBD1 (5 bases). From germline, CDR1 is MNHEY and CDR2 SMNVEV (reference sequence). V lost 3 bases and J 2 bases, leaving 11 bases between the germline ends. This CDR3 is built from 15 residues. CDR3 loop: CASSLMQGPYNEQFF. DNA for the CDR3: TGTGCCAGCAGTTTGATGCAGGGTCCCTACAATGAGCAGTTCTTC.

CDR3 nucleotides: TGTGCCAGCAGTGAAGCAGGACTAGCGGCCTACAATGAGCAGTTCTTC. Protein product: CASSEAGLAAYNEQFF. The chain has TRBV6-1 and TRBJ2-1, with 10 bases lining up with TRBD2. The CDR3 covers 16 residues. V lost 0 bases to trimming and J lost 2 bases; unmatched junction nucleotides: 1. Germline CDR1 MNHNS, CDR2 SASEGT.